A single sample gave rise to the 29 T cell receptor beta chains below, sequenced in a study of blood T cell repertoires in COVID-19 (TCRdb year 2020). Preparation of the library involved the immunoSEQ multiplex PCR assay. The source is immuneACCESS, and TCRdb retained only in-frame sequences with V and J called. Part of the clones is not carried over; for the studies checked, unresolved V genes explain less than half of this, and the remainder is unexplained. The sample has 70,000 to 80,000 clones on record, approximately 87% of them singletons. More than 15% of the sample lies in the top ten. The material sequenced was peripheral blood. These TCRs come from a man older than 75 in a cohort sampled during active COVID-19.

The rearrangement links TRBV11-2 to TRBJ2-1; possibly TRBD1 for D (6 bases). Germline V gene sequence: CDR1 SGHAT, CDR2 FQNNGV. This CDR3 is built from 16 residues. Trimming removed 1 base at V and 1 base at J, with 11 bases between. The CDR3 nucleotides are TGTGCCAGCAGCTTAGCAACAGGGTTTTCCTACAATGAGCAGTTCTTC. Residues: CASSLATGFSYNEQFF.

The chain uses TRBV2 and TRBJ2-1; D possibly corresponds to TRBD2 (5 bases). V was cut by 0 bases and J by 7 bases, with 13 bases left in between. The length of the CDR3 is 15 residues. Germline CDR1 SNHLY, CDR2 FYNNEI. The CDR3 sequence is CASSEALPGKNEQFF. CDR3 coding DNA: TGTGCCAGCAGTGAAGCGCTTCCCGGGAAGAATGAGCAGTTCTTC.

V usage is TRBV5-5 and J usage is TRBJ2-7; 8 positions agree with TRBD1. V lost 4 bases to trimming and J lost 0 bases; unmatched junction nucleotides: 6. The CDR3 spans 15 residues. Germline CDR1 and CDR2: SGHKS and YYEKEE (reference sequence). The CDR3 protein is CASSRTGTGSYEQYV. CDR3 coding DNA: TGTGCCAGCAGCCGAACCGGGACAGGCTCCTACGAGCAGTACGTC.

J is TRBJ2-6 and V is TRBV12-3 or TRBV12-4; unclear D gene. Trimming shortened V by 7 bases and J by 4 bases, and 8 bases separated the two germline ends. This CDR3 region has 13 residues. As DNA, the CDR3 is TGTGCCAGCAATTTCGGGGGGGCCAACGTCCTGACTTTC. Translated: CASNFGGANVLTF.

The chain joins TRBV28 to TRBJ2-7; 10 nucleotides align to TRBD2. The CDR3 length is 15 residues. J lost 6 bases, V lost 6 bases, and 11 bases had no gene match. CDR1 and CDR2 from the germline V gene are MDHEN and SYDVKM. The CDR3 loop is CASSSPSGGGSEQYV. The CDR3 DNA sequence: TGTGCCAGCAGCTCACCTAGCGGGGGAGGCAGCGAGCAGTACGTC.

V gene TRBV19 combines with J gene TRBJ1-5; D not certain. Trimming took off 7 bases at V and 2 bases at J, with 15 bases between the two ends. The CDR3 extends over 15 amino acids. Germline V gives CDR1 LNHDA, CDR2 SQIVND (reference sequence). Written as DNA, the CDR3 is TGTGCCAGTACCCCGGGGTTGAGCGGCAATCAGCCCCAGCATTTT. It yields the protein CASTPGLSGNQPQHF.

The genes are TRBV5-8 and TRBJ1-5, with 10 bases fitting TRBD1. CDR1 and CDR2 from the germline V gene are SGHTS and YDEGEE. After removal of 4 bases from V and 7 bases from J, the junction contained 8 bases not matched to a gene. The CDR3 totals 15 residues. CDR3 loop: CASSKGTGARQPQHF. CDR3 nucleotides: TGTGCCAGCAGCAAGGGGACAGGGGCTAGGCAGCCCCAGCATTTT.

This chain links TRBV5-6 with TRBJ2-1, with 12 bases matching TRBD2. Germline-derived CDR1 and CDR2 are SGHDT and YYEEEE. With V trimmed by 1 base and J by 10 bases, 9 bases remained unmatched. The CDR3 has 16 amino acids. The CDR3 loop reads CASSLRLAGGPREQFF. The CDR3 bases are TGTGCCAGCAGCTTGCGTCTAGCGGGGGGGCCTCGGGAGCAGTTCTTC.

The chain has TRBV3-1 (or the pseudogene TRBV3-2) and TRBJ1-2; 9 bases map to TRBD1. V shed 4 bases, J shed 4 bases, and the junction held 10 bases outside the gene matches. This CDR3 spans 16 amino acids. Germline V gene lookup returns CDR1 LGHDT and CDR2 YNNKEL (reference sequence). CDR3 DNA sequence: TGTGCCAGCAGCCCATATACAGGGGGCGGAGGCTATGGCTACACCTTC. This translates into CASSPYTGGGGYGYTF.

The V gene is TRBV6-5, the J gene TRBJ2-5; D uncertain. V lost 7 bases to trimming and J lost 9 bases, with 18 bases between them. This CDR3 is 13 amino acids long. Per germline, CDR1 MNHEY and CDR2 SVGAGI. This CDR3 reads CASKLEGGGSQYF. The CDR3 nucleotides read TGTGCCAGCAAATTAGAAGGCGGTGGATCCCAGTACTTC.

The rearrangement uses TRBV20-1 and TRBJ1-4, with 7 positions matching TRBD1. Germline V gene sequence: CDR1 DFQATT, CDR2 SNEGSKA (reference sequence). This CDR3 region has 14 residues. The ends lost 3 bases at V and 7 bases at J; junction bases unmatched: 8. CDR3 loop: CSASPDRESEKLFF. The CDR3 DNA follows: TGCAGTGCTAGTCCCGACAGGGAGAGTGAAAAACTGTTTTTT.

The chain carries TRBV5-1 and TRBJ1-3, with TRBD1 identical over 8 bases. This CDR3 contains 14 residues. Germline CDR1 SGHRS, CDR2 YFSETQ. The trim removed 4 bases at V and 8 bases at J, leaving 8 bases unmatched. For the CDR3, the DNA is TGCGCCAGCAGCCCGTCAGGGGGCCTACACACCATATATTTT. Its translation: CASSPSGGLHTIYF.

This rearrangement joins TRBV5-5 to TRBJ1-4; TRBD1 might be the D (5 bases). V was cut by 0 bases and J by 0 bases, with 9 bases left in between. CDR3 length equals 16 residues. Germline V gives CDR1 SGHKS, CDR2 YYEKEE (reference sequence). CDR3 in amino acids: CASSLADSPTNEKLFF. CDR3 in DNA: TGTGCCAGCAGCTTGGCCGACAGCCCAACTAATGAAAAACTGTTTTTT.

The chain's CDR3 is CAGGRESNTEAFF. In nucleotides, the CDR3 is TGTGCCGGGGGGAGAGAGTCGAACACTGAAGCTTTCTTT. The chain links TRBV2 to TRBJ1-1; tentative D call: TRBD1 (5 bases). Trimming stripped 11 bases from V and 1 base from J, with 14 bases between. The CDR3 is 13 amino acids. Looked up from germline, CDR1 is SNHLY and CDR2 is FYNNEI.

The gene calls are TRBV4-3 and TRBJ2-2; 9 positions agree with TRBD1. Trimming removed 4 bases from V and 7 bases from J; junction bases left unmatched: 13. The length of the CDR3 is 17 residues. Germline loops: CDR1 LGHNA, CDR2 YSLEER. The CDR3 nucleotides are TGCGCCAGCAGCCTTCCTCTCCCGGACAGGGGAATCGGGGAGCTGTTTTTT. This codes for CASSLPLPDRGIGELFF.

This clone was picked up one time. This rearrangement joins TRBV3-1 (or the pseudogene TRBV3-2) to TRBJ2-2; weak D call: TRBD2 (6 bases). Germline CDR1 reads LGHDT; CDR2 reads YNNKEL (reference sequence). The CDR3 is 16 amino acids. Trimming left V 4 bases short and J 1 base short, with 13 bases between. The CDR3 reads CASSRRQGLNTGELFF. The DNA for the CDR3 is TGTGCCAGCAGCCGCCGGCAGGGACTGAACACCGGGGAGCTGTTTTTT.

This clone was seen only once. CDR3 nucleotides: TGCGCCAGCAGCCCCGGGACTAGCGGGCAAGAGACCCAGTACTTC. Translated, it gives CASSPGTSGQETQYF. The genes are TRBV5-1 and TRBJ2-5; 12 nucleotides agree with TRBD2. V shed 4 bases, J shed 2 bases, and the junction held 3 bases outside the gene matches. CDR3 length: 15 residues. From germline, CDR1 is SGHRS and CDR2 YFSETQ.

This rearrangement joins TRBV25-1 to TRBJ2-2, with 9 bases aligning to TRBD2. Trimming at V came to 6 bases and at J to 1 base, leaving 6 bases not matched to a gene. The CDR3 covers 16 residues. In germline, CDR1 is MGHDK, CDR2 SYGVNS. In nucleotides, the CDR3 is TGTGCCAGCAGAGTAGCGGGGGCCGGGAACACCGGGGAGCTGTTTTTT. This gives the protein CASRVAGAGNTGELFF. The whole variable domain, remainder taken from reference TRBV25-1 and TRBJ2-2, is EADIYQTPRYLVIGTGKKITLECSQTMGHDKMYWYQQDPGMELHLIHYSYGVNSTEKGDLSSESTVSRIRTEHFPLTLESARPSHTSQYLCASRVAGAGNTGELFFGEGSRLTVL.

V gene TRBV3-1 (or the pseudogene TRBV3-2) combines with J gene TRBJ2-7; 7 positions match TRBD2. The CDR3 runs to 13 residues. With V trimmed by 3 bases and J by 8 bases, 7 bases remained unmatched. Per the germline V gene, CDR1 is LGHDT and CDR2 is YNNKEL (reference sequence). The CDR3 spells CASSQTSFSKQYV. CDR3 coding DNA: TGTGCCAGCAGCCAGACTAGCTTTTCGAAGCAGTACGTC.

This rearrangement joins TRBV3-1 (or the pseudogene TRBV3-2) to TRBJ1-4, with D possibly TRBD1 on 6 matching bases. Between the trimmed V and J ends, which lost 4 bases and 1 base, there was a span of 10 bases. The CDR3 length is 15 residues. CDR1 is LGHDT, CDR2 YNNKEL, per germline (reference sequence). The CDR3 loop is CASSRPGQTNEKLFF. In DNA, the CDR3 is TGTGCCAGCAGCCGACCGGGACAAACTAATGAAAAACTGTTTTTT.

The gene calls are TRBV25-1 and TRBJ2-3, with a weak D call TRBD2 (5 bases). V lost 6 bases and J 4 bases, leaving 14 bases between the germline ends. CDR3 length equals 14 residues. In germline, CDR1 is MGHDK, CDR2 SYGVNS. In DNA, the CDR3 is TGTGCCAGCAGCGATTCGGGGTCTGCAGATACGCAGTATTTT. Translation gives CASSDSGSADTQYF.

Written as DNA, the CDR3 is TGCAGCGTTGACGGCAGGGATAGCTCTGGGGCCAACGTCCTGACTTTC. This encodes CSVDGRDSSGANVLTF. This rearrangement joins TRBV29-1 to TRBJ2-6; D perhaps matches TRBD1 (5 bases). The germline V gene has CDR1 SQVTM and CDR2 ANQGSEA. The CDR3 extends over 16 amino acids. Trimming cost V 3 bases and J 0 bases, with 12 bases left between them.

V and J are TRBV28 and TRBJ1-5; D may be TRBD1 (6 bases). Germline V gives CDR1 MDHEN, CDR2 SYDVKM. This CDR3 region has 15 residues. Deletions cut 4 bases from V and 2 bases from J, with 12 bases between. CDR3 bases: TGTGCCAGCAGTTCCGGGGCAGGGGGCAATCAGCCCCAGCATTTT. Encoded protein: CASSSGAGGNQPQHF. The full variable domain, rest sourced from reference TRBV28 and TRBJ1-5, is DVKVTQSSRYLVKRTGEKVFLECVQDMDHENMFWYRQDPGLGLRLIYFSYDVKMKEKGDIPEGYSVSREKKERFSLILESASTNQTSMYLCASSSGAGGNQPQHFGDGTRLSIL.

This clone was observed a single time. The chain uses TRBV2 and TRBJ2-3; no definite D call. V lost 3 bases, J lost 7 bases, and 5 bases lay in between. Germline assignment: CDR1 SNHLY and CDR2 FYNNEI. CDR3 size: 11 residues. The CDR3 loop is CASSERYTQYF. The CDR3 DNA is TGTGCCAGCAGTGAGAGGTATACGCAGTATTTT.

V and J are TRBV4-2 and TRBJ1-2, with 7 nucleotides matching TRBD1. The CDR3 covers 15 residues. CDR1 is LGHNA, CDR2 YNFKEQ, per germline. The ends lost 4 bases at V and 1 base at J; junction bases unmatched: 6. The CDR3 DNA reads TGTGCCAGCAGCCCTTCTGACAGGGATAACTATGGCTACACCTTC. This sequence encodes CASSPSDRDNYGYTF.

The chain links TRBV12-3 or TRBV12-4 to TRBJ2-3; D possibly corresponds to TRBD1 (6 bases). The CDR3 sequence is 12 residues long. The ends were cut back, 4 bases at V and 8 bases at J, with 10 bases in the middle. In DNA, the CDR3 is TGTGCCAGCAGTTCCCAGGGGAGTACGCAGTATTTT. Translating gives CASSSQGSTQYF.

CDR3 nucleotides: TGTGCCAGCAGTTACCTGTCACAGTTAAACACTGAAGCTTTCTTT. It is translated as CASSYLSQLNTEAFF. This chain connects TRBV6-5 to TRBJ1-1; D remains unclear. Germline lookup yields CDR1 MNHEY and CDR2 SVGAGI. CDR3 length equals 15 residues. Trimming took 2 bases from V and 2 from J, leaving 12 bases between them.

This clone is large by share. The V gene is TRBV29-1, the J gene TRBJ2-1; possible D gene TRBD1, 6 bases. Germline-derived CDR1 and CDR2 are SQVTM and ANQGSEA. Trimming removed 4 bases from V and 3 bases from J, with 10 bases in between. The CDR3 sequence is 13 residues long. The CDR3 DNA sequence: TGCAGCGTTGGACAGGTCGACTACAATGAGCAGTTCTTC. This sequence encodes CSVGQVDYNEQFF.

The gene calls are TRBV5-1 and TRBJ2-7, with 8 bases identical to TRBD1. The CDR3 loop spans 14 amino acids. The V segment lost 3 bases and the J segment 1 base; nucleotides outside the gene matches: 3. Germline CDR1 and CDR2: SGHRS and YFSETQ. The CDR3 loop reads CASSWTGRSYEQYF. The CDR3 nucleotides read TGCGCCAGCAGCTGGACAGGGAGGTCCTACGAGCAGTACTTC. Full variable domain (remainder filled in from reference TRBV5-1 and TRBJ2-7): KAGVTQTPRYLIKTRGQQVTLSCSPISGHRSVSWYQQTPGQGLQFLFEYFSETQRNKGNFPGRFSGRQFSNSRSEMNVSTLELGDSALYLCASSWTGRSYEQYFGPGTRLTVT.